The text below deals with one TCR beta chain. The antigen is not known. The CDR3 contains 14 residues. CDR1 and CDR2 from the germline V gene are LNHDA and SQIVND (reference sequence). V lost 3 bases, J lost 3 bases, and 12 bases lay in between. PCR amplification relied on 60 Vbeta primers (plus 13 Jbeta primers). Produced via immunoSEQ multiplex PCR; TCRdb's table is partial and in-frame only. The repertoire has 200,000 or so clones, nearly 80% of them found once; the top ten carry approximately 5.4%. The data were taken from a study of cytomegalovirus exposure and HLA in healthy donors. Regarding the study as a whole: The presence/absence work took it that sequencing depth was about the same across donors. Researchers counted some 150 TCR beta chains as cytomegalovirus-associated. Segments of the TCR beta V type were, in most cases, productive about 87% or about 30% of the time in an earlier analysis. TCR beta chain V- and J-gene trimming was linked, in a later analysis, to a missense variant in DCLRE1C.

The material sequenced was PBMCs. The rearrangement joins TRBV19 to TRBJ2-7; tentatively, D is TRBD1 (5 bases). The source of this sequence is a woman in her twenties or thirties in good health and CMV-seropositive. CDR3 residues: CASSISGSRYEQYF. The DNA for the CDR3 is TGTGCCAGTAGTATTTCAGGGTCCCGCTACGAGCAGTACTTC.